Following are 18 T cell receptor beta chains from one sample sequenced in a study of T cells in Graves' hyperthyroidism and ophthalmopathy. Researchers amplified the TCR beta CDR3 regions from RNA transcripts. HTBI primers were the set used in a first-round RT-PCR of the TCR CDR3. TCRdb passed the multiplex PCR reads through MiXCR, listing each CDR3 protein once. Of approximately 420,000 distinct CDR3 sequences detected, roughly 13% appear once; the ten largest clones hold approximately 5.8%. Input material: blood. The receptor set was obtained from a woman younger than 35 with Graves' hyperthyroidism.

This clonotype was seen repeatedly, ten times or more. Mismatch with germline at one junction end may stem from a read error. The CDR3 protein is CASSLTEAHYGYTF. CDR3 nucleotides: TGTGCCAGCAGCTTAACAGAGGCCCACTACGGCTACACCTTC. The chain has TRBV7-2 and TRBJ1-2, with D unresolved. The CDR3 has 14 residues. Germline V lookup: CDR1 SGHTA, CDR2 FQGNSA.

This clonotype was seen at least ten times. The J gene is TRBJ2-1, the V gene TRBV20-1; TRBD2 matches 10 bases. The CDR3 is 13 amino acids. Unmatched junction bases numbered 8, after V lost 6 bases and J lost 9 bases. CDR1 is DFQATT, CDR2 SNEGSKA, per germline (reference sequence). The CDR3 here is CSALAGGSGEQFF. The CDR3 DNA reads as TGCAGTGCCTTAGCGGGAGGTAGCGGTGAGCAGTTCTTC.

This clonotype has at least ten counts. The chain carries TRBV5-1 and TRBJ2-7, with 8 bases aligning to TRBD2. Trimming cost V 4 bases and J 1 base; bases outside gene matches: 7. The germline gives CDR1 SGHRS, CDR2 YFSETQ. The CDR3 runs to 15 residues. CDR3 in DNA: TGCGCCAGCAGCGATAGCGGGGCGGTATCCTACGAGCAGTACTTC. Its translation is CASSDSGAVSYEQYF.

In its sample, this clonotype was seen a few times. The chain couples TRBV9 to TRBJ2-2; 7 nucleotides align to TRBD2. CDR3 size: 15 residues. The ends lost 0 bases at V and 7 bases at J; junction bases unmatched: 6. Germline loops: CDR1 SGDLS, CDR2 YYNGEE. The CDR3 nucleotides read TGTGCCAGCAGCGTAGTGGCGGGAGCGGACGGGGAGCTGTTTTTT. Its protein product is CASSVVAGADGELFF.

CDR3 sequence reads: CASSLMTSGTQYF. For the CDR3, the DNA is TGTGCCAGCAGTTTAATGACTAGCGGGACCCAGTACTTC. The chain combines TRBV12-3 or TRBV12-4 with TRBJ2-5; 9 nucleotides line up with TRBD2. There are 13 residues in the CDR3. Losses at the gene ends were 2 bases for V and 7 bases for J; bases not matched to a gene: 2.

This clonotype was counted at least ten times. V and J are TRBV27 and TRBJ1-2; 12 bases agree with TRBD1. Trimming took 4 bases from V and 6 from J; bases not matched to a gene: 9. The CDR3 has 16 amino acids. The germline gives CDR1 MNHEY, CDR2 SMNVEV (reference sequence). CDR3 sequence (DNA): TGTGCCAGCAGTTCGACCCCCGGGACAGGGGGCGATGGCTACACCTTC. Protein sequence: CASSSTPGTGGDGYTF.

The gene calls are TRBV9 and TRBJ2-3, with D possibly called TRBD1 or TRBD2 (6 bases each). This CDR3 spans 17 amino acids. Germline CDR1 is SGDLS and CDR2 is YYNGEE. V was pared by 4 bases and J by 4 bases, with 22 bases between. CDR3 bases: TGTGCCAGCAGCCCCCGAAGCGCGGGACAAACACCAGATACGCAGTATTTT. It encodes CASSPRSAGQTPDTQYF.

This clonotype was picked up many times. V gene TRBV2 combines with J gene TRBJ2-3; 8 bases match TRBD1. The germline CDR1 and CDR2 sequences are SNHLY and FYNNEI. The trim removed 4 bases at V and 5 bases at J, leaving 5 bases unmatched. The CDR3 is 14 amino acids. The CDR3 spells CASSAGQEKDTQYF. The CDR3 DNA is TGTGCCAGCAGTGCGGGACAGGAGAAAGATACGCAGTATTTT.

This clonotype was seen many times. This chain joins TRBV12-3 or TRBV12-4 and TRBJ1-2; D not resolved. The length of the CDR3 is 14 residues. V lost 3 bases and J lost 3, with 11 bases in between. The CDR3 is CASSLPALHYGYTF. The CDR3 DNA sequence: TGTGCCAGCAGTTTGCCAGCCCTCCACTATGGCTACACCTTC.

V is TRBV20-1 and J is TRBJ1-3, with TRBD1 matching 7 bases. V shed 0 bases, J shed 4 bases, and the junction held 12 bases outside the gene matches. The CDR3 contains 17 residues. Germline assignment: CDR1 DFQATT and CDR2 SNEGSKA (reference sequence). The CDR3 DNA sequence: TGCAGTGCTAGAGATTTCACAGGGGATGTAGGGGGAAACACCATATATTTT. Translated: CSARDFTGDVGGNTIYF.

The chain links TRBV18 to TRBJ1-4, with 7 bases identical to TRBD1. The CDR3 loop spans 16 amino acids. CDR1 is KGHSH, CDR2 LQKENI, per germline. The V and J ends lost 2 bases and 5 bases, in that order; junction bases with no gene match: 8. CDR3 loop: CASSPGNRGGNEKLFF. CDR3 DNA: TGTGCCAGCTCACCAGGCAACAGGGGTGGCAATGAAAAACTGTTTTTT.

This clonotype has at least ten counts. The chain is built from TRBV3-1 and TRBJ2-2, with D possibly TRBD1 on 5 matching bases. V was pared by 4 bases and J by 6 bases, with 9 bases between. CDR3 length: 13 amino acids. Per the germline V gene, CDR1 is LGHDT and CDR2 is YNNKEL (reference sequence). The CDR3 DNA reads TGTGCCAGCAGCCTGCAGGGCGCCGGGGAGCTGTTTTTT. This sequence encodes CASSLQGAGELFF.

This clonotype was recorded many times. CDR3 loop: CSARPGHLYNEQFF. The CDR3 DNA reads TGCAGTGCTAGACCCGGACACCTCTACAATGAGCAGTTCTTC. The V and J genes are TRBV20-1 and TRBJ2-1; D perhaps matches TRBD1 (5 bases). Germline V gene sequence: CDR1 DFQATT, CDR2 SNEGSKA (reference sequence). The V end was cut by 2 bases, the J end by 3 bases, with 11 bases between. The CDR3 extends over 14 amino acids.

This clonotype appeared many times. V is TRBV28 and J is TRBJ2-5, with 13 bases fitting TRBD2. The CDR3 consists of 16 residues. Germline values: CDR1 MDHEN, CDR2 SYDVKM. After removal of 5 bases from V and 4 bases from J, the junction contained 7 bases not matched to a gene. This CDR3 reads CASSRLGLAGLETQYF. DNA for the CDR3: TGTGCCAGCAGTAGGTTGGGACTAGCGGGACTAGAGACCCAGTACTTC.

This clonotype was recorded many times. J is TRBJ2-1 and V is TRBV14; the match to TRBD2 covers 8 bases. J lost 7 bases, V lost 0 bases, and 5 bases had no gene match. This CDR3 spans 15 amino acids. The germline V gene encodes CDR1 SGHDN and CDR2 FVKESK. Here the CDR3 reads CASSQDRGLVNEQFF. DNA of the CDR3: TGTGCCAGCAGCCAAGATAGGGGACTAGTAAATGAGCAGTTCTTC.

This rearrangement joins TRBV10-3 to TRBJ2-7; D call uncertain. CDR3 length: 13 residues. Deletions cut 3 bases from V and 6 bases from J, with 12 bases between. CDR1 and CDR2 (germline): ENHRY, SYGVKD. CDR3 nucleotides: TGTGCCATCAGTGATTCGGCCGATGGCGAGCAGTACTTC. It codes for CAISDSADGEQYF.

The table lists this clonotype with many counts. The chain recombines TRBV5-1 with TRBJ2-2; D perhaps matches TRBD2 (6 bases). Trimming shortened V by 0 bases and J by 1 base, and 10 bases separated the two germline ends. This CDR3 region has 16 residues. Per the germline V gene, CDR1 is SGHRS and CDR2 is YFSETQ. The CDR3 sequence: CASSLALAMNTGELFF. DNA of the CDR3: TGCGCCAGCAGCTTGGCGCTAGCGATGAACACCGGGGAGCTGTTTTTT.

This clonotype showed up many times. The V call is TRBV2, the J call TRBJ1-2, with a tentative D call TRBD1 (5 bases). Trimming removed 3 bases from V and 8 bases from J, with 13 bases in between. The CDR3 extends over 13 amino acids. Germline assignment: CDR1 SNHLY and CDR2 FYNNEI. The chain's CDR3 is CASSDRALEGYTF. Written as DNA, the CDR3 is TGTGCCAGCAGTGACAGGGCCCTAGAAGGCTACACCTTC. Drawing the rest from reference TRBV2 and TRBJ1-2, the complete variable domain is EPEVTQTPSHQVTQMGQEVILRCVPISNHLYFYWYRQILGQKVEFLVSFYNNEISEKSEIFDDQFSVERPDGSNFTLKIRSTKLEDSAMYFCASSDRALEGYTFGSGTRLTVV.